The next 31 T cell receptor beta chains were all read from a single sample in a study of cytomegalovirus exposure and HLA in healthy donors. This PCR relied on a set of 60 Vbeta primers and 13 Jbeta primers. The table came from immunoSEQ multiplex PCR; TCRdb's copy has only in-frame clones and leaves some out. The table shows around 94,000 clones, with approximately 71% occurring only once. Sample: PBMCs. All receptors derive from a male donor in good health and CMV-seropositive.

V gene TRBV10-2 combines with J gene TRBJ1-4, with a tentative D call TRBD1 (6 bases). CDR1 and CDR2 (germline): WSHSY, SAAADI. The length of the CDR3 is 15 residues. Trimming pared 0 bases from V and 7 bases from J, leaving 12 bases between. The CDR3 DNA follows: TGCGCCAGCAGTGAGTCAGGGGGTACGGGTGAAAAACTGTTTTTT. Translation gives CASSESGGTGEKLFF.

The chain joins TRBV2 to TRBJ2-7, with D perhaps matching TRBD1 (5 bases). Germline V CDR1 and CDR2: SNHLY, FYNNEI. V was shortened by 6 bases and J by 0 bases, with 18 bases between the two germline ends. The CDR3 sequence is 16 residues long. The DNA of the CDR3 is TGTGCCAGCAGAAGCCCTAGGGGTCAGAGCTCCTACGAGCAGTACTTC. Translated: CASRSPRGQSSYEQYF.

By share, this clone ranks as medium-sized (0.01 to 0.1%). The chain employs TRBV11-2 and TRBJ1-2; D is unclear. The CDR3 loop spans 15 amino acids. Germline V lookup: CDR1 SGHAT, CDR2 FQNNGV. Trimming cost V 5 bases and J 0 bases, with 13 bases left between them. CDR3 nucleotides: TGTGCCAGCAGCACAACAGCTTACGCTAACTATGGCTACACCTTC. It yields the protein CASSTTAYANYGYTF. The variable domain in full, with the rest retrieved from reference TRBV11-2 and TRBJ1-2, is EAGVAQSPRYKIIEKRQSVAFWCNPISGHATLYWYQQILGQGPKLLIQFQNNGVVDDSQLPKDRFSAERLKGVDSTLKIQPAKLEDSAVYLCASSTTAYANYGYTFGSGTRLTVV.

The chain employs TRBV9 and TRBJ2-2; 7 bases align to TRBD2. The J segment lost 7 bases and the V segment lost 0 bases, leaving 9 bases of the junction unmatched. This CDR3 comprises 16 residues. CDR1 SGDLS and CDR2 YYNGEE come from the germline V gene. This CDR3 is CASSVDPGGEGGELFF. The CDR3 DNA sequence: TGTGCCAGCAGCGTAGACCCAGGAGGGGAGGGCGGGGAGCTGTTTTTT.

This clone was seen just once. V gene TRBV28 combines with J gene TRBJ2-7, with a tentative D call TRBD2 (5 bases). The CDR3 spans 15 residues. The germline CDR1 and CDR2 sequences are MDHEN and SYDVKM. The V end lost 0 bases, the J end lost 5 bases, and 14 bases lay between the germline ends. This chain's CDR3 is CASSLWDSSSNEQYF. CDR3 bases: TGTGCCAGCAGTTTATGGGACTCCTCATCCAACGAGCAGTACTTC.

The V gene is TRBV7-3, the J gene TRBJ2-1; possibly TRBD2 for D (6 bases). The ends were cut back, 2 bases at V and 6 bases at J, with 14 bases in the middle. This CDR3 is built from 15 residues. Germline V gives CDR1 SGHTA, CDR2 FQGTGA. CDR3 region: CASSLGGSGVNEQFF. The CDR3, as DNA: TGTGCCAGCAGCTTAGGGGGGAGTGGGGTCAATGAGCAGTTCTTC.

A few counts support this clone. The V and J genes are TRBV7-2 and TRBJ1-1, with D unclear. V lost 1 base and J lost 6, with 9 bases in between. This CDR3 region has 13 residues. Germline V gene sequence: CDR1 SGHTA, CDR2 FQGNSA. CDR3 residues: CASSLDSPAEAFF. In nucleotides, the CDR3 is TGTGCCAGCAGCTTAGACAGCCCTGCTGAAGCTTTCTTT.

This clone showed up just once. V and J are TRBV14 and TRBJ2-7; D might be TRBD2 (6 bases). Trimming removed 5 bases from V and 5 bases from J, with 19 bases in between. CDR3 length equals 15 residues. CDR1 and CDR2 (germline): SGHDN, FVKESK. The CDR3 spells CASSETMGGLDEQYF. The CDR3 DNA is TGTGCCAGCAGCGAGACAATGGGGGGTTTAGACGAGCAGTACTTC.

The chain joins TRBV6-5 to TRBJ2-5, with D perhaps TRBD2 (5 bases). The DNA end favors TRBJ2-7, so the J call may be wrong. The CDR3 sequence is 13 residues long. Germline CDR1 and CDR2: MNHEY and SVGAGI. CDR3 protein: CASSYEGSYEQYF. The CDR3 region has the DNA TGTGCCAGCAGTTACGAGGGTTCCTACGAGCAGTACTTC.

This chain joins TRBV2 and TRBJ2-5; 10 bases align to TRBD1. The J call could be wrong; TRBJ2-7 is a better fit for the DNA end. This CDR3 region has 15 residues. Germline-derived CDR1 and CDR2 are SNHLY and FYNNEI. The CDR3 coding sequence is TGTGCCAGCAGTGAAGAGGGACAGGGGTCCTACGAGCAGTACTTC. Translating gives CASSEEGQGSYEQYF.

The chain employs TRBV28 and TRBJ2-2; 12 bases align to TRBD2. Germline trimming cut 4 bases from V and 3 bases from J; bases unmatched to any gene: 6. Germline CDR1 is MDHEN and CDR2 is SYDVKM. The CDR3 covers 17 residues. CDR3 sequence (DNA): TGTGCCAGCAGTTCACCTAGCGGGAGGGACCACACCGGGGAGCTGTTTTTT. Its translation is CASSSPSGRDHTGELFF.

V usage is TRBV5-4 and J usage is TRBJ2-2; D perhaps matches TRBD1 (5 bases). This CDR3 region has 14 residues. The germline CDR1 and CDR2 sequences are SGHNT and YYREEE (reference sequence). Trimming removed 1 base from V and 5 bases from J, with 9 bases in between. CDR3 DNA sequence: TGTGCCAGCAGCTTGATAGGGGCAACCGGGGAGCTGTTTTTT. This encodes CASSLIGATGELFF.

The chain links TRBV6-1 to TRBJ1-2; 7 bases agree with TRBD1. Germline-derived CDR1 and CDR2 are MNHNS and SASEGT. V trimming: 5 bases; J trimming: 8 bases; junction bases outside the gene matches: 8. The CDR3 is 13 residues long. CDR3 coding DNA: TGTGCCAGCAGTCCAGTCGGGACAGAGGGCTACACCTTC. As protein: CASSPVGTEGYTF.

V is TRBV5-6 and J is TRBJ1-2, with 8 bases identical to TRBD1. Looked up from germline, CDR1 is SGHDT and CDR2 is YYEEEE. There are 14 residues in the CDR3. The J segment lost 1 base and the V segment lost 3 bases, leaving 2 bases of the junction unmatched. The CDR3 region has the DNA TGTGCCAGCAGCTGGACAGGGAGTAACTATGGCTACACCTTC. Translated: CASSWTGSNYGYTF.

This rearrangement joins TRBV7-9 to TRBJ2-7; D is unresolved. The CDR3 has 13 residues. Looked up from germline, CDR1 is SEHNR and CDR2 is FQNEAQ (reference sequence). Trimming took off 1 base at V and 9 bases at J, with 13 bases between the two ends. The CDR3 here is CASSLVNSQGQYF. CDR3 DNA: TGTGCCAGCAGCTTAGTCAACAGCCAAGGGCAGTACTTC.

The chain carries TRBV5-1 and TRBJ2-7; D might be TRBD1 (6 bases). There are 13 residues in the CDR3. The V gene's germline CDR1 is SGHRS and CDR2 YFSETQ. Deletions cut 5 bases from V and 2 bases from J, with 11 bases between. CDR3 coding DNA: TGCGCCAGCAGTGGGACAACTGCCTACGAGCAGTACTTC. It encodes CASSGTTAYEQYF. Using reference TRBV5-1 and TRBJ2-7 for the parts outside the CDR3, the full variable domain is KAGVTQTPRYLIKTRGQQVTLSCSPISGHRSVSWYQQTPGQGLQFLFEYFSETQRNKGNFPGRFSGRQFSNSRSEMNVSTLELGDSALYLCASSGTTAYEQYFGPGTRLTVT.

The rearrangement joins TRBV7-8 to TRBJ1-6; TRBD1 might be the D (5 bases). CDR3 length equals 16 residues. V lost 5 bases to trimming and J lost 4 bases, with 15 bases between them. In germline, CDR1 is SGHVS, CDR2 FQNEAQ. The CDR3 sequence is CASSLTGLGYNSPLHF. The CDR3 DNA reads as TGTGCCAGCAGCCTCACAGGCCTCGGTTATAATTCACCCCTCCACTTT.

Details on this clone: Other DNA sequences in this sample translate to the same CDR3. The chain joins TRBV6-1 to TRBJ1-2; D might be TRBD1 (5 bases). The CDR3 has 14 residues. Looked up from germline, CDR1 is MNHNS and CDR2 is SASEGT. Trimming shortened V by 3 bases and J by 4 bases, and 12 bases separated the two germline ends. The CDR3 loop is CASSEGRQGYGYTF. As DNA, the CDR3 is TGTGCCAGCAGTGAGGGGCGGCAGGGCTATGGCTACACCTTC.

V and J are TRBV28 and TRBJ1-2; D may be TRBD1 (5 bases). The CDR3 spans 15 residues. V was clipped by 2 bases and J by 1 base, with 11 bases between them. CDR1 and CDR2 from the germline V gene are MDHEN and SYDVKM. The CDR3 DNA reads TGTGCCAGCAGTTTAAGGGGCAATCTTAACTATGGCTACACCTTC. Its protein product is CASSLRGNLNYGYTF.

CDR3 bases: TGTGCCAGCAGACGGACTCGCCCGGGAGGTCACAATGAGCAGTTCTTC. It encodes CASRRTRPGGHNEQFF. This chain connects TRBV28 to TRBJ2-1; 7 bases are a match to TRBD2. The trim removed 6 bases at V and 5 bases at J, leaving 13 bases unmatched. The germline CDR1 and CDR2 sequences are MDHEN and SYDVKM. The length of the CDR3 is 16 residues.

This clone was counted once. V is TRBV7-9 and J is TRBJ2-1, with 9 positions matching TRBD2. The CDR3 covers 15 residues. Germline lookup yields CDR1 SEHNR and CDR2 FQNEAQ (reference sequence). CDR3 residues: CSTQGTSGQYNEQFF. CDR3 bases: TGTTCCACCCAAGGCACTAGCGGGCAGTACAATGAGCAGTTCTTC. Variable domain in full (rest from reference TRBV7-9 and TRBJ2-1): DTGVSQNPRHKITKRGQNVTFRCDPISEHNRLYWYRQTLGQGPEFLTYFQNEAQLEKSRLLSDRFSAERPKGSFSTLEIQRTEQGDSAMYLCSTQGTSGQYNEQFFGPGTRLTVL.

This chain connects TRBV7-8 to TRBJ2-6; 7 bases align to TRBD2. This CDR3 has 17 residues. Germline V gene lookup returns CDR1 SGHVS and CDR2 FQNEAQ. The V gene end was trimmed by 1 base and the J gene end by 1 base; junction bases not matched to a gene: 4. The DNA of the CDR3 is TGTGCCAGCAGCTTAGAAGGACTAGTTTCTGGGGCCAACGTCCTGACTTTC. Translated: CASSLEGLVSGANVLTF.

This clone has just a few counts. This CDR3 reads CASSLEYLGSTGRELFF. CDR3 sequence (DNA): TGTGCCAGCAGCTTAGAGTATTTGGGCAGTACAGGCAGGGAGCTGTTTTTT. The gene calls are TRBV7-6 and TRBJ2-2; D might be TRBD1 (5 bases). The V gene lost 1 base and the J gene lost 9 bases, with 21 bases spanning the gap. CDR1 is SGHVS, CDR2 FNYEAQ, per germline. The CDR3 sequence is 17 residues long. Full variable domain (missing parts from reference TRBV7-6 and TRBJ2-2): GAGVSQSPRYKVTKRGQDVALRCDPISGHVSLYWYRQALGQGPEFLTYFNYEAQQDKSGLPNDRFSAERPEGSISTLTIQRTEQRDSAMYRCASSLEYLGSTGRELFFGEGSRLTVL.

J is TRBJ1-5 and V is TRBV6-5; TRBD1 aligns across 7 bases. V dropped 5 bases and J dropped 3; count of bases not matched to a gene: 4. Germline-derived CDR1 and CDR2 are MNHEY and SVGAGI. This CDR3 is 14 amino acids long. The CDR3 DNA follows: TGTGCCAGCAGTACAGGGGCCTTCAATCAGCCCCAGCATTTT. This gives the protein CASSTGAFNQPQHF.

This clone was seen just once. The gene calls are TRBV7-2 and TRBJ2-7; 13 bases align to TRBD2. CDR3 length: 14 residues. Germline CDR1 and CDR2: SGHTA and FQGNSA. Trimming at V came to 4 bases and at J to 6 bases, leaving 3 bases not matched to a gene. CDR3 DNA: TGTGCCAGCAGCTCCGGACTAGCGGGAGCCGAGCAGTACTTC. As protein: CASSSGLAGAEQYF. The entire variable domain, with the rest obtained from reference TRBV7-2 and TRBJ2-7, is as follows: GAGVSQSPSNKVTEKGKDVELRCDPISGHTALYWYRQSLGQGLEFLIYFQGNSAPDKSGLPSDRFSAERTGGSVSTLTIQRTQQEDSAVYLCASSSGLAGAEQYFGPGTRLTVT.

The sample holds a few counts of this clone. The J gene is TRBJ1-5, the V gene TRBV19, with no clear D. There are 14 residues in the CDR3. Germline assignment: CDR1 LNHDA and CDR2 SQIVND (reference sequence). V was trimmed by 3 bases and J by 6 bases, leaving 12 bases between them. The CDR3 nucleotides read TGTGCCAGTAGTATGGTTACTCTAGCTCAGCCCCAGCATTTT. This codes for CASSMVTLAQPQHF. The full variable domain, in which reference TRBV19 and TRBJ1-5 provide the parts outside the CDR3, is DGGITQSPKYLFRKEGQNVTLSCEQNLNHDAMYWYRQDPGQGLRLIYYSQIVNDFQKGDIAEGYSVSREKKESFPLTVTSAQKNPTAFYLCASSMVTLAQPQHFGDGTRLSIL.

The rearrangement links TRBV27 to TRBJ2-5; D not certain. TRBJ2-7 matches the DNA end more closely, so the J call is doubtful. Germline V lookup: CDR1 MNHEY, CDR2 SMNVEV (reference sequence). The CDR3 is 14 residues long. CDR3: CASSLKRANYEQYF. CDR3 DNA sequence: TGTGCCAGCAGTTTAAAACGTGCAAATTACGAGCAGTACTTC.

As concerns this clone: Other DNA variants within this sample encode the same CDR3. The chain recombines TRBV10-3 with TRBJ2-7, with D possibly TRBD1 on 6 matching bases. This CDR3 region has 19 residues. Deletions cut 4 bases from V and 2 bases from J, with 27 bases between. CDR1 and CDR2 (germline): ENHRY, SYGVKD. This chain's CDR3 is CAISARTVGSPPGTYEQYF. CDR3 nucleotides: TGTGCCATCAGTGCTCGGACAGTGGGGTCTCCCCCGGGCACCTACGAGCAGTACTTC.

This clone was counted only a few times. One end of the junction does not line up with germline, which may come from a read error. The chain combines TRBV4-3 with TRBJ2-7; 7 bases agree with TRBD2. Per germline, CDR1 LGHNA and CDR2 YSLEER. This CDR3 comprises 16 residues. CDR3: CASSQGGGRYSYEQYF. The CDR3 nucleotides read TGCGCCAGCAGTCAAGGAGGCGGGAGATACTCCTACGAGCAGTACTTC.

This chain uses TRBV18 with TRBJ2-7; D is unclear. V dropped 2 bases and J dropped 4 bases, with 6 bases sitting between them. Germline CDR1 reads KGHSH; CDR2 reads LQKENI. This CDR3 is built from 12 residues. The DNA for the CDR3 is TGTGCCAGCTCACCATACGGGTACGAGCAGTACTTC. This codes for CASSPYGYEQYF.

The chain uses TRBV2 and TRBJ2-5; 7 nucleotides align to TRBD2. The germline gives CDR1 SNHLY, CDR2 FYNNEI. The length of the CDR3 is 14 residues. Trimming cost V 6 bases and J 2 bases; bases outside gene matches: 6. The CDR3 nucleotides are TGTGCCAGCAGGGCTAGCGGACCTCAAGAGACCCAGTACTTC. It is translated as CASRASGPQETQYF.